This record concerns one T cell receptor (beta chain) sequence. The repertoire was sequenced with immunoSEQ multiplex PCR; TCRdb's copy has only in-frame clones and lacks some. The sample shows over 200,000 clones, over 80% of them seen only once. This record comes from a study of blood T cell repertoires in COVID-19. On the study more broadly: Samples of COVID-19 (acute and convalescent) were obtained from the United States, Italy and Spain.

The CDR3 runs 14 residues. Trimming shortened V by 2 bases and J by 4 bases, and 6 bases separated the two germline ends. The germline gives CDR1 SNHLY, CDR2 FYNNEI. The receptor's source is a man aged 18 to 35 with acute COVID-19. The chain is built from TRBV2 and TRBJ2-6; D is uncertain. Sample: PBMCs or T cells enriched from blood (not recorded which). The CDR3 region is CASSETRGANVLTF. The CDR3 DNA is TGTGCCAGCAGTGAAACTCGCGGGGCCAACGTCCTGACTTTC.